This paragraph reports one TCR beta chain. Its antigen is not known. The data stem from a study of response to subunit inactivated influenza vaccine. Notes on the study in general: Few new T cells, the authors suggested, are recruited by each seasonal influenza vaccination.

TCRdb re-derived calls from the RT-PCR reads in MiXCR, one entry per CDR3 protein. The sample includes 300,000 to 350,000 distinct CDR3 sequences, approximately 23% seen only once; the top ten take around 10%. Germline V gene data show CDR1 as SGHDN and CDR2 as FVKESK. V dropped 2 bases and J dropped 5; count of bases not matched to a gene: 8. The CDR3 sequence is 15 residues long. This receptor was identified in a man in his fifties or sixties who received an inactivated influenza vaccine. This rearrangement joins TRBV14 to TRBJ2-5; 7 bases are a match to TRBD2. The material sequenced was PBMCs from blood, taken 21 months after vaccination. The CDR3 DNA sequence: TGTGCCAGCAGCCAACAAGCGGGGCCGTTTGAGACCCAGTACTTC. Translated, it gives CASSQQAGPFETQYF.